This T cell receptor beta chain was sequenced for a study of blood T cells in healthy people across ages. Points from the study as a whole: Across the age range, TCR beta diversity per million T cells fell in a roughly linear way. Comparison with aged donors showed that long-lived donors had more naive CD4+ cells and higher diversity. One million T cells yielded diversity estimates that were considered underestimates.

This clonotype was observed a handful of times. Its matching antigen is unknown. The CDR3 contains 11 residues. Looked up from germline, CDR1 is SQVTM and CDR2 is ANQGSEA. Trimming cost V 6 bases and J 5 bases, with 10 bases left between them. With a J-beta primer mix and a sample-barcoded 5' primer, a second PCR ran about 7 to 12 cycles. TCRdb recomputed calls from the 5' RACE reads with MiXCR, one row per CDR3 protein. The profile shows about 2 million distinct CDR3 sequences, 40% to 55% of them singletons. Each sample yielded at least 7 million isolated PBMCs. The genes are TRBV29-1 and TRBJ2-5; D might be TRBD2 (6 bases). The specimen sequenced was blood. The TCR comes from a woman aged 40 to 50 in good health. The CDR3 sequence: CSVPGVETQYF. The CDR3 nucleotides read TGCAGCGTCCCGGGGGTGGAGACCCAGTACTTC.